This T cell receptor beta chain was observed in a study of cytomegalovirus exposure and HLA in healthy donors. It was with 60 Vbeta and 13 Jbeta primers that the PCR ran. The table came from immunoSEQ multiplex PCR; TCRdb's copy has only in-frame clones and leaves some out. In the table there are approximately 170,000 clones, around 81% of which are singletons. V lost 4 bases, J lost 5 bases, and 12 bases lay in between. CDR1 is SQVTM, CDR2 ANQGSEA, per germline. CDR3 length: 13 residues. The chain recombines TRBV29-1 with TRBJ1-5; D may be TRBD1 (6 bases). The TCR comes from a woman in her thirties or forties in good health and CMV-seronegative. The sequencing input was PBMCs. The DNA of the CDR3 is TGCAGCGTTGGAGGACAGATGGATCAGCCCCAGCATTTT. Translating it yields CSVGGQMDQPQHF.